This is a list of T cell receptor beta chains from one sample in a study of shared clonotypes between healthy human individuals. TCRdb's copy holds only in-frame clones and misses some; the assay was immunoSEQ multiplex PCR. The sample shows approximately 1.1 million clones, about 80% of them seen only once. Specimen: memory CD4+ T cells from PBMCs. These receptor sequences come from a man between 18 and 35 years old in good health. Some clones in this sample may be carry-over from other donors' samples. Each CDR3 is given with its conserved first and last residue. Each record gives: D gene, J gene, V gene, clone size, CDR3 DNA, CDR3 protein. D genes are given only for firm matches. The size entry is marked missing in some rows and otherwise reads once, few, many or a size class.

>-|TRBJ2-7|TRBV28|-
TGTGCCAGCAGTTTATGGGGCGGCAGCTCCTACGAGCAGTACTTC
CASSLWGGSSYEQYF
>TRBD2|TRBJ2-5|TRBV2|-
TGTGCCAGCAGGATAGGCGGGAGTAGGGAGACCCAGTACTTC
CASRIGGSRETQYF
>TRBD2|TRBJ2-2|TRBV10-1|-
TGCGCCAGCGGGTCCTTGGTAGCGGGAGGCTTTAACACCGGGGAGCTGTTTTTT
CASGSLVAGGFNTGELFF
>TRBD2|TRBJ2-2|TRBV5-1|-
TGCGCCAGCAGCTTGTACCGCGGGAGTAGCACCGGGGAGCTGTTTTTT
CASSLYRGSSTGELFF
>-|TRBJ2-1|TRBV5-4|-
TGTGCCAGCAGCCTACCTGAATTACCTTCGCAGTTCTTC
CASSLPELPSQFF
>-|TRBJ1-5|TRBV6-1|-
TGTGCCAGCAGTGACGGGGGAGGGGAATATAGCAATCAGCCCCAGCATTTT
CASSDGGGEYSNQPQHF
>-|TRBJ2-3|TRBV7-2|-
TGTGCCAGCAGCTTAGGTAGCAGCACAGATACGCAGTATTTT
CASSLGSSTDTQYF
>TRBD2|TRBJ2-1|TRBV4-1|-
TGCGCCAGCAGCCATGGCCGACTAGCGGACAATGAGCAGTTCTTC
CASSHGRLADNEQFF
>-|TRBJ1-3|TRBV7-2|-
TGTGCCAGCAGCTTGCCTGAGAGGGGCAGGGCAATTTTT
CASSLPERGRAIF
>TRBD1|TRBJ2-6|TRBV5-1|-
TGCGCCAGCAGCTCGGGACAGGGCTCTGGGGCCAACGTCCTGACTTTC
CASSSGQGSGANVLTF
>-|TRBJ2-4|TRBV11-2|-
TGTGCCAGCAGCTTACTACCCAGGGGCAAAAACATTCAGTACTTC
CASSLLPRGKNIQYF
>TRBD2|TRBJ2-5|TRBV5-3|-
TGTGCCAGAAGCCCCGGGACAGGAATTAGCGGGAGGGACCAAGAGACCCAGTACTTC
CARSPGTGISGRDQETQYF
>-|TRBJ2-2|TRBV29-1|-
TGCAGCGTTGCGGCCACCGCGAACACCGGGGAGCTGTTTTTT
CSVAATANTGELFF
>-|TRBJ1-1|TRBV5-5|-
TGTGCCAGCAGCCAAGACTCGAGTGGGAAAGCTTTCTTT
CASSQDSSGKAFF
>TRBD2|TRBJ2-7|TRBV5-5|-
TGTGCCAGCAGCTGGAGCTTAGCGGGAGGGAGGTACGAGCAGTACTTC
CASSWSLAGGRYEQYF
>-|TRBJ2-7|TRBV29-1|once
TGCAGCGTATGCCGGGACTCGAGCTCCTACGAGCAGTACTTC
CSVCRDSSSYEQYF
>TRBD2|TRBJ2-1|TRBV4-2|-
TGTGCCAGCAGCCAAGTAGGCGGGAGGGCCGACTCCTACAATGAGCAGTTCTTC
CASSQVGGRADSYNEQFF
>-|TRBJ2-4|TRBV7-3|-
TGTGCCAGCAGCTGGGGCCTTGGCATTCAGTACTTC
CASSWGLGIQYF
>TRBD1|TRBJ2-6|TRBV5-1|-
TGCGCCAGCAGCGCAACGGGACAGGGGCTGAGAGGGGCCAACGTCCTGACTTTC
CASSATGQGLRGANVLTF
>TRBD2|TRBJ2-7|TRBV7-2|-
TGTGCCAGCAGCCCCCTAGCGGGAGAAATTTACGAGCAGTACTTC
CASSPLAGEIYEQYF
>-|TRBJ2-7|TRBV25-1|-
TGTGCCAGCGCCCCCGGGGGCGGACTCTACGAGCAGTACTTC
CASAPGGGLYEQYF
>-|TRBJ2-7|TRBV9|-
TGTGCCAGCAGCCCAACCCGGGGGTCCTACGAGCAGTACTTC
CASSPTRGSYEQYF
>TRBD1|TRBJ1-1|TRBV5-5|-
TGTGCCAGCAGCTTGGGAGGGGGCTTAGACACTGAAGCTTTCTTT
CASSLGGGLDTEAFF
>TRBD2|TRBJ2-7|TRBV27|-
TGTGCCAGCAGTTCGACAACTAGCGGGAGGTATTGGGAGCAGTACTTC
CASSSTTSGRYWEQYF
>TRBD2|TRBJ2-1|TRBV9|-
TGTGCCAGCAGCGTAACGTCGGCAGCGGGACGCTCCTACAATGAGCAGTTCTTC
CASSVTSAAGRSYNEQFF
>TRBD2|TRBJ2-7|TRBV10-1|-
TGCGCCAGCAGTGAGTCGGGGCGGGAGTCCTACGAGCAGTACTTC
CASSESGRESYEQYF
>-|TRBJ2-7|TRBV5-1|once
TGCGCCAGCAGCTTGGATGTGGGGCAGGAGCAGTACTTC
CASSLDVGQEQYF
>-|TRBJ1-6|TRBV7-2|-
TGTGCCAGCAGCTTATTGGGGGCGGGTAATTCACCCCTCCACTTT
CASSLLGAGNSPLHF
>TRBD2|TRBJ2-5|TRBV9|-
TGTGCCAGCAGCGCTGGGACTAGCGGGATGGAGACCCAGTACTTC
CASSAGTSGMETQYF
>-|TRBJ2-7|TRBV2|-
TGTGCCAGCAGTGAAGGGACTGTCTACGAGCAGTACTTC
CASSEGTVYEQYF
>-|TRBJ2-5|TRBV7-8|-
TGTGCCAGCAGCTCACCCGGGATCGAAAAAGAGACCCAGTACTTC
CASSSPGIEKETQYF
>-|TRBJ1-5|TRBV18|few
TGTGCCAGCTCACAGTTTAGGGACAACAATCAGCCCCAGCATTTT
CASSQFRDNNQPQHF
>-|TRBJ2-3|TRBV6-6|-
TGTGCCAGCAGAGGGGGGAGGCCAGATACGCAGTATTTT
CASRGGRPDTQYF
>-|TRBJ2-3|TRBV9|-
TGTGCCAGCAGCGTAGGGGGAGACAGCACAGATACGCAGTATTTT
CASSVGGDSTDTQYF
>-|TRBJ1-2|TRBV5-1|-
TGCGCCAGCAGCTGGGGGACGGATGGCTACACCTTC
CASSWGTDGYTF
>-|TRBJ1-6|TRBV6-4|-
TGTGCCAGCAGTGCCGGGCCCGGTAATTCACCCCTCCACTTT
CASSAGPGNSPLHF
>-|TRBJ1-2|TRBV6-5|-
TGTGCCAGCAGTTACTCGGGGGGCGCGGATGGCTACACCTTC
CASSYSGGADGYTF
>-|TRBJ2-5|TRBV7-3|-
TGTGCCAGCAGCTTAGGTGGTGGGGGCGGAGGGGAGACCCAGTACTTC
CASSLGGGGGGETQYF
>TRBD1|TRBJ1-1|TRBV5-6|-
TGTGCCAGCAGCTCCATACAATACAGGGGGCCTGAAGCTTTCTTT
CASSSIQYRGPEAFF
>-|TRBJ1-6|TRBV7-9|-
TGTGCCAGCAGCTTAGATCTCTCACCCCTCCACTTT
CASSLDLSPLHF
>TRBD2|TRBJ2-1|TRBV7-2|-
TGTGCCAGCAGATTAGCGGGAGGGCCTCGGAATGAGCAGTTCTTC
CASRLAGGPRNEQFF
>-|TRBJ2-7|TRBV5-1|-
TGCGCCAGCAGCTTCCGTGCAGGGAACTACGAGCAGTACTTC
CASSFRAGNYEQYF
>-|TRBJ1-1|TRBV11-2|few
TGTGCCAGCAGCCTAGAGGGGGGGGTATATACTGAAGCTTTCTTT
CASSLEGGVYTEAFF
>-|TRBJ2-6|TRBV14|-
TGTGCCAGCAGCCAAGTTCTAGGGGTACAGGGCAGAGGCGTCCTGACTTTC
CASSQVLGVQGRGVLTF
>-|TRBJ1-4|TRBV28|-
TGTGCCAGCAGTGTAGCCGGGGGAAGGGGTGAAAAACTGTTTTTT
CASSVAGGRGEKLFF
>TRBD2|TRBJ2-4|TRBV28|-
TGTGCCAGCACCCCGGCGGGACTAGCGGGAGCCAAAAACATTCAGTACTTC
CASTPAGLAGAKNIQYF
>TRBD2|TRBJ2-7|TRBV2|many
TGTGCCAGCAGGAGCACTAGCGGGGGGTACGAGCAGTACTTC
CASRSTSGGYEQYF